Included here is one T cell receptor (beta chain) sequence, with context. The sample has other DNA sequences that encode this CDR3 too. The data belong to a study of shared clonotypes between healthy human individuals. Study background: Ranging from 18 to 49 in age, donors were two women and a few men.

The table came from immunoSEQ multiplex PCR; TCRdb's copy has only in-frame clones and leaves some out. The profile shows approximately 2,200,000 clones, about 93% of them singletons. As defined, naive CD8 cells were CD45RO-negative and positively selected for CCR7, with terminally differentiated effector memory CD45RA+ cells excluded. V lost 7 bases and J 3 bases, leaving 5 bases between the germline ends. The CDR3 sequence is 11 residues long. Germline assignment: CDR1 MNHEY and CDR2 SVGAGI. The source material was naive CD8+ T cells from PBMCs. The receptor's source is a man aged 18 to 35 in good health. Some clones in this sample may be carry-over from other donors' samples. V gene TRBV6-5 combines with J gene TRBJ2-3; D remains unclear. The CDR3 reads CASMGTDTQYF. CDR3 DNA sequence: TGTGCCAGCATGGGGACAGATACGCAGTATTTT.